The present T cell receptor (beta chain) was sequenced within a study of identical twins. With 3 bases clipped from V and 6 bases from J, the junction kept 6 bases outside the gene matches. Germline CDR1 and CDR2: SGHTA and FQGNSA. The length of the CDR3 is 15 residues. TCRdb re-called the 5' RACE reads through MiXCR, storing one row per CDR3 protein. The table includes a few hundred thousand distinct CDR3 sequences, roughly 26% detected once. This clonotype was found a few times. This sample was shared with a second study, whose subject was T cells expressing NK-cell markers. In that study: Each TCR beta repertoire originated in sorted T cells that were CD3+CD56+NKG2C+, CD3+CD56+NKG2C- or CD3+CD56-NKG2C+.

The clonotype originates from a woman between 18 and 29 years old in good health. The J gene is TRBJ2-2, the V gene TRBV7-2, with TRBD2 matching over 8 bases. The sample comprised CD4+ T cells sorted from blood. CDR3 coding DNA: TGTGCCAGCAGCTTGAGGAGCGGGAGTGCCGGGGAGCTGTTTTTT. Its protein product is CASSLRSGSAGELFF.